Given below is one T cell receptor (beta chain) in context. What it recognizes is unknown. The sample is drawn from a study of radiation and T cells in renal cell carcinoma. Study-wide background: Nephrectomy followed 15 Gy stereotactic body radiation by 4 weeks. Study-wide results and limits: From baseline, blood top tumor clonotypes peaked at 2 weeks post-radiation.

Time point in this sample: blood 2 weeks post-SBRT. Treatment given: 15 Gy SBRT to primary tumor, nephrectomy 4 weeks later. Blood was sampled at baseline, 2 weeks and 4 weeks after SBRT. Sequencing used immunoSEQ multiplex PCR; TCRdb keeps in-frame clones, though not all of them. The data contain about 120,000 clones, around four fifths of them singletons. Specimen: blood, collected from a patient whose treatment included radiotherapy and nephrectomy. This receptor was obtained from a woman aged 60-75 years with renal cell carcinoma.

The CDR3 DNA sequence: TGCGCCAGCAGCTTGTCAGGAATGAACACTGAAGCTTTCTTT. Translated, it gives CASSLSGMNTEAFF. This chain joins TRBV5-1 and TRBJ1-1; D not resolved. The CDR3 extends over 14 amino acids. From germline, CDR1 is SGHRS and CDR2 YFSETQ. V gave up 1 base and J gave up 0 bases, with 7 bases separating them.